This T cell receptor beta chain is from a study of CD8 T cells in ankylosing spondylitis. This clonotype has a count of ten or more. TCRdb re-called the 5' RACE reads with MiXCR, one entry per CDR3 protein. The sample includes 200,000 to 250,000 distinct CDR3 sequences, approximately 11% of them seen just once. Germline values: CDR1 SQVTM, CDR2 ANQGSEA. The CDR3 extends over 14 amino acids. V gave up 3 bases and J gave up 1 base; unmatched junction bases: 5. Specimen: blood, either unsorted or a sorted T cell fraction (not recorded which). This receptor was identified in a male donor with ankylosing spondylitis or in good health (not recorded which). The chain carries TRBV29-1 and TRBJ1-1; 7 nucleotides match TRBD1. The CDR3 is CSVDWNRGNTEAFF. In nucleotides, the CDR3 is TGCAGCGTTGATTGGAACAGGGGGAACACTGAAGCTTTCTTT. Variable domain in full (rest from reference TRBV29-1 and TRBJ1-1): SAVISQKPSRDICQRGTSLTIQCQVDSQVTMMFWYRQQPGQSLTLIATANQGSEATYESGFVIDKFPISRPNLTFSTLTVSNMSPEDSSIYLCSVDWNRGNTEAFFGQGTRLTVV.